This T cell receptor (beta chain) was obtained from a study of blood T cell repertoires in COVID-19. The protocol was immunoSEQ multiplex PCR, while the TCRdb copy is restricted to in-frame clones and leaves out a portion. This table has fewer than 200,000 clones, around 83% appearing once. V shed 6 bases, J shed 14 bases, and the junction held 12 bases outside the gene matches. Per the germline V gene, CDR1 is LNHDA and CDR2 is SQIVND (reference sequence). The CDR3 runs 12 residues. V usage is TRBV19 and J usage is TRBJ1-2; 7 nucleotides agree with TRBD1. The receptor was derived from a human donor in a cohort sampled during active COVID-19. The material sequenced was peripheral blood. The CDR3, as DNA: TGTGCCAGTAGCATCACAGGGGCCCCTCCGACCTTC. Translating gives CASSITGAPPTF.